What follows are 14 T cell receptor beta chains derived from one specimen sequenced in a study of blood T cell repertoires in COVID-19. Sequencing was performed with immunoSEQ multiplex PCR; in TCRdb, only in-frame clones are kept and a portion is missing. The sample contains 200,000 to 250,000 clones, around 87% of which appear only once. Sequenced material: peripheral blood. These receptors were collected from a man between 60 and 75 years old with acute or convalescent COVID-19.

The chain joins TRBV19 to TRBJ1-5; perhaps TRBD1 as D (5 bases). Germline V gives CDR1 LNHDA, CDR2 SQIVND (reference sequence). Trimming shortened V by 5 bases and J by 1 base, and 6 bases separated the two germline ends. This CDR3 spans 13 amino acids. The CDR3 bases are TGTGCCAGTAGTCCAGGGAGCAATCAGCCCCAGCATTTT. Translating it yields CASSPGSNQPQHF.

The V call is TRBV4-3, the J call TRBJ2-7, with unresolved D. Germline V gene sequence: CDR1 LGHNA, CDR2 YSLEER. With 1 base removed from V and 6 bases from J, the gap between germline ends came to 7 bases. CDR3 size: 12 residues. The chain's CDR3 is CASSQGSGEQYF. The CDR3 DNA sequence: TGCGCCAGCAGCCAAGGCTCCGGCGAGCAGTACTTC.

V and J are TRBV9 and TRBJ2-7; 8 nucleotides line up with TRBD1. Germline V CDR1 and CDR2: SGDLS, YYNGEE. The ends lost 0 bases at V and 5 bases at J; junction bases unmatched: 4. The CDR3 has 14 residues. The CDR3 loop reads CASSVGTGTDEQYF. The CDR3 DNA sequence: TGTGCCAGCAGCGTAGGGACAGGGACGGACGAGCAGTACTTC.

The chain carries TRBV7-8 and TRBJ2-7; 7 nucleotides align to TRBD2. The CDR3 is made up of 17 amino acids. Trimming at V came to 3 bases and at J to 6 bases, leaving 17 bases not matched to a gene. Germline V gene data show CDR1 as SGHVS and CDR2 as FQNEAQ. CDR3 bases: TGTGCCAGCAGCTTGGCCACTGCGGGAGTCTCCGGGGGCGAGCAGTACTTC. Protein product: CASSLATAGVSGGEQYF.

The chain is built from TRBV6-6 and TRBJ2-7; possible D gene TRBD1, 5 bases. The V gene lost 7 bases and the J gene lost 6 bases, with 16 bases spanning the gap. The germline V gene has CDR1 MNHNY and CDR2 SVGAGI (reference sequence). The CDR3 consists of 13 residues. The CDR3 DNA follows: TGTGCCAGCACCTCTCGTGGGGCAGGCGAGCAGTACTTC. Translation gives CASTSRGAGEQYF.

V and J are TRBV9 and TRBJ1-4; tentative D call: TRBD1 (5 bases). V gave up 5 bases and J gave up 0 bases, with 14 bases separating them. The CDR3 contains 16 residues. The germline V gene has CDR1 SGDLS and CDR2 YYNGEE. CDR3 residues: CASSTAQGATNEKLFF. CDR3 in DNA: TGTGCCAGCAGTACTGCTCAGGGCGCAACTAATGAAAAACTGTTTTTT.

This chain joins TRBV9 and TRBJ2-1, with 12 bases matching TRBD2. The V segment lost 0 bases and the J segment 7 bases; nucleotides outside the gene matches: 5. Germline V gene sequence: CDR1 SGDLS, CDR2 YYNGEE. CDR3 length: 16 residues. The CDR3 here is CASSVAGTSGGNEQFF. DNA of the CDR3: TGTGCCAGCAGCGTAGCTGGTACTAGCGGGGGGAATGAGCAGTTCTTC.

The chain recombines TRBV7-2 with TRBJ2-1; a possible D gene is TRBD2 (6 bases). In germline, CDR1 is SGHTA, CDR2 FQGNSA. V lost 1 base to trimming and J lost 6 bases, with 19 bases between them. There are 17 residues in the CDR3. The CDR3, as DNA: TGTGCCAGCAGCTTAGGGACACTTGCGCGGGGCCCCAATGAGCAGTTCTTC. Protein: CASSLGTLARGPNEQFF. The whole variable domain, remainder taken from reference TRBV7-2 and TRBJ2-1, is GAGVSQSPSNKVTEKGKDVELRCDPISGHTALYWYRQSLGQGLEFLIYFQGNSAPDKSGLPSDRFSAERTGGSVSTLTIQRTQQEDSAVYLCASSLGTLARGPNEQFFGPGTRLTVL.

The chain couples TRBV30 to TRBJ2-1; D call uncertain. Trimming removed 2 bases from V and 0 bases from J, with 14 bases in between. The germline CDR1 and CDR2 sequences are GTSNPN and SVGIG (reference sequence). The CDR3 contains 16 residues. CDR3 region: CAWSSHTVTSYNEQFF. The CDR3 nucleotides read TGTGCCTGGAGTTCTCACACAGTCACCTCCTACAATGAGCAGTTCTTC.

The V and J genes are TRBV27 and TRBJ1-3, with TRBD1 as a possible D gene (6 bases). The V and J ends lost 3 bases and 3 bases respectively, with 21 bases between them. CDR1 and CDR2 (germline): MNHEY, SMNVEV (reference sequence). The CDR3 is 18 amino acids. The CDR3 bases are TGTGCCAGCAGTTTTTCGGGGACATTCCCCTCTGGTGGAAACACCATATATTTT. Translated, it gives CASSFSGTFPSGGNTIYF.

The chain links TRBV12-3 or TRBV12-4 to TRBJ2-5; tentative D call: TRBD2 (6 bases). The V end was cut by 8 bases, the J end by 7 bases, with 17 bases between. The CDR3 is made up of 13 amino acids. As DNA, the CDR3 is TGTGCCAGCGGAGATCCACTCGGGGGGACCCAGTACTTC. Protein product: CASGDPLGGTQYF.

The CDR3 DNA reads TGTGCCAGCAGTTACGCCGGGTTAGAGCAGTACTTC. Its protein is CASSYAGLEQYF. This chain uses TRBV2 with TRBJ2-4; no clear D. The CDR3 sequence is 12 residues long. The V end lost 5 bases, the J end lost 13 bases, and 15 bases lay between the germline ends. Germline V gene data show CDR1 as SNHLY and CDR2 as FYNNEI.

This sequence joins TRBV5-8 and TRBJ1-2; 8 bases line up with TRBD1. CDR3 length: 15 amino acids. The junction had 11 bases not matched to a gene; V was cut back by 4 bases and J by 6 bases. Looked up from germline, CDR1 is SGHTS and CDR2 is YDEGEE. The CDR3 nucleotides are TGTGCCAGCAGCCCCGCAGGGGGCCGGGAGGATGGCTACACCTTC. As protein: CASSPAGGREDGYTF.

This clone was seen more than once but under ten times. J is TRBJ2-7 and V is TRBV2; the D gene is possibly TRBD2 (6 bases). The CDR3 sequence is 14 residues long. From germline, CDR1 is SNHLY and CDR2 FYNNEI. V lost 4 bases and J 2 bases, leaving 12 bases between the germline ends. CDR3 protein: CASSGGESPYEQYF. The CDR3 coding sequence is TGTGCCAGCAGTGGCGGGGAATCCCCCTACGAGCAGTACTTC.